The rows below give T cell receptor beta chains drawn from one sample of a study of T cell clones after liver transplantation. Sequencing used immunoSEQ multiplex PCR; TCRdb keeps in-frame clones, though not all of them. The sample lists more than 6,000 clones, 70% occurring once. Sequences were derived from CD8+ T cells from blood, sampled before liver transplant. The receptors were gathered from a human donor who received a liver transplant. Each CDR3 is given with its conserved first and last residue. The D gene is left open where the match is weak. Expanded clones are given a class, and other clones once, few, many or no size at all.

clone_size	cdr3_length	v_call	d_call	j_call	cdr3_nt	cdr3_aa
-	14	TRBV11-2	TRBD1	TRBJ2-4	TGTGCCAGCAGCGCACAGGGGGCCAAAAACATTCAGTACTTC	CASSAQGAKNIQYF
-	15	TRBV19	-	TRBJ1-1	TGTGCCAGTAGTATAGATTGGGGACCCAACACTGAAGCTTTCTTT	CASSIDWGPNTEAFF
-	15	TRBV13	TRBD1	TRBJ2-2	TGTGCCAGCAGCGGCGGGACAGGGGGCGGCGGGGAGCTGTTTTTT	CASSGGTGGGGELFF
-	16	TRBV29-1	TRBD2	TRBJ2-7	TGCAGCGTCTGGACTAGCGGGGGCCCTAGCTCCTACGAGCAGTACTTC	CSVWTSGGPSSYEQYF
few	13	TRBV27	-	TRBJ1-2	TGTGCCAGCAGTTCCGGGGCCAGCTATGGCTACACCTTC	CASSSGASYGYTF
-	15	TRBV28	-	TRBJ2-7	TGTGCCAGCAGTAACCCACAGACAGCAGACTACGAGCAGTACTTC	CASSNPQTADYEQYF
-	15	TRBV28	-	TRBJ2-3	TGTGCCAGCAGTTTCGGGCAGGAGAGCACAGATACGCAGTATTTT	CASSFGQESTDTQYF
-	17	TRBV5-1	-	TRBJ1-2	TGCGCCAGCAGCTTGGAGATAGGCTTGGCCGTTTCGGATGGCTACACCTTC	CASSLEIGLAVSDGYTF
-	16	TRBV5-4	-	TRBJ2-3	TGTGCCAGCAGCTTGTTGGCCTGGGCGGGCACAGATACGCAGTATTTT	CASSLLAWAGTDTQYF
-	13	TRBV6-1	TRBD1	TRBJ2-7	TGTGCCAGCAGTGAGACAGGGATGTACGAGCAGTACTTC	CASSETGMYEQYF
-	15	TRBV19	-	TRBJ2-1	TGTGCCAGTAGTATAGAGGTGTCTGTTTACAATGAGCAGTTCTTC	CASSIEVSVYNEQFF
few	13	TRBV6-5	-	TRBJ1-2	TGTGCCAGCAGTTACTCGAGCGCCCGAGGCTACACCTTC	CASSYSSARGYTF
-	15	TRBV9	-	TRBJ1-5	TGTGCCAGCAGCGTAGCCGGGGAGGGCAATCAGCCCCAGCATTTT	CASSVAGEGNQPQHF
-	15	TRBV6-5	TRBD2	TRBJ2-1	TGTGCCAGCAGTTACTCACGCGGGAGTTTCGATGAGCAGTTCTTC	CASSYSRGSFDEQFF
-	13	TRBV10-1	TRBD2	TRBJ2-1	TGCGCCAGCCGGGGACTAGCGGGAGGTGAGCAGTTCTTC	CASRGLAGGEQFF
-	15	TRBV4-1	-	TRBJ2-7	TGCGCCAGCAGCCACGCCAGCCATTCGGCCTACGAGCAGTACTTC	CASSHASHSAYEQYF
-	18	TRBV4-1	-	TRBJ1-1	TGCGCCAGCAGCCAAGGACCGGACAGCGGGTCCATGAACACTGAAGCTTTCTTT	CASSQGPDSGSMNTEAFF
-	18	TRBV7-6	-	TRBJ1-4	TGTGCCAGCAGCTTAGAAGGTGGGGGACCGCAGGGTAATGAAAAACTGTTTTTT	CASSLEGGGPQGNEKLFF
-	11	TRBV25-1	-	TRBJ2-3	TGTGCCAGCAGTGATTTCGATACGCAGTATTTT	CASSDFDTQYF
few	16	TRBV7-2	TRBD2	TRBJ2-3	TGTGCCAGCAGCTTAGTTATTGCTAGCGGGACAGATACGCAGTATTTT	CASSLVIASGTDTQYF
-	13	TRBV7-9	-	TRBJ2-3	TGTGCCAGCAGCTGGGAAGGGTGGGAAACGCAGTATTTT	CASSWEGWETQYF
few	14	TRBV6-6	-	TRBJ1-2	TGTGCCAGCAGCCTTAACCCGGGTAACTATGGCTACACCTTC	CASSLNPGNYGYTF
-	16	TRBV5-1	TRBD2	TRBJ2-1	TGCGCCAGCAGCTTGTGGGGAACTAGCGGTTACAATGAGCAGTTCTTC	CASSLWGTSGYNEQFF
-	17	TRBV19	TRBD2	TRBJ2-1	TGTGCCAGTAGTATTCCGGGAGGCTCTGTACAGTACAATGAGCAGTTCTTC	CASSIPGGSVQYNEQFF
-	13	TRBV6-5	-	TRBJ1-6	TGTGCCAGCAGTTCAGGGGCGAGTTCACCCCTCCACTTT	CASSSGASSPLHF
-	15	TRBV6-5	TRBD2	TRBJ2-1	TGTGCCAGCAGTTACTCAGCGGGGGGCCACAATGAGCAGTTCTTC	CASSYSAGGHNEQFF
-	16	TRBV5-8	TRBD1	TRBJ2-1	TGTGCCAGCAGCATCGACAGGGGGAAGGGATACAATGAGCAGTTCTTC	CASSIDRGKGYNEQFF
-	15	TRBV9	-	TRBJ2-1	TGTGCCAGCAATCTAGGGGGGGAGTCCTACAATGAGCAGTTCTTC	CASNLGGESYNEQFF
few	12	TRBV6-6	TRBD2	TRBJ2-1	TGTGCCACAGGGAGGGCGAGGAATGAGCAGTTCTTC	CATGRARNEQFF
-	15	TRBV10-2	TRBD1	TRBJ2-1	TGCGCCAGCAGTGACCCCGGGACAGCCTACAATGAGCAGTTCTTC	CASSDPGTAYNEQFF
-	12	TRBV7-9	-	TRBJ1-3	TGTGCCGGCAGTAGCTCTGGAAACACCATATATTTT	CAGSSSGNTIYF
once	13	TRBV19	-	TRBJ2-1	TGTGCCAGTAGGGTAGGGTCATACAATGAGCAGTTCTTC	CASRVGSYNEQFF
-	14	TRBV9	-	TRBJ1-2	TGTGCCAGCAGCGTAGGGGGCGGGACGGAGGGCTACACCTTC	CASSVGGGTEGYTF
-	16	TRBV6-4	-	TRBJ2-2	TGTGCCAGCAGTGACTCCCCGGGACGGAACACCGGGGAGCTGTTTTTT	CASSDSPGRNTGELFF
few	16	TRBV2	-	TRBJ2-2	TGTGCCAGCAGTGCCATTGACAGTCGGAACACCGGGGAGCTGTTTTTT	CASSAIDSRNTGELFF
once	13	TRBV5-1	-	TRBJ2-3	TGCGCCAGCAGCTTGCTTACGTCAGATACGCAGTATTTT	CASSLLTSDTQYF
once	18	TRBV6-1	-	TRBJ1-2	TGTGCCAGCAGTGAAAGTGCCGACGGGACCCAAAGGGACTATGGCTACACCTTC	CASSESADGTQRDYGYTF